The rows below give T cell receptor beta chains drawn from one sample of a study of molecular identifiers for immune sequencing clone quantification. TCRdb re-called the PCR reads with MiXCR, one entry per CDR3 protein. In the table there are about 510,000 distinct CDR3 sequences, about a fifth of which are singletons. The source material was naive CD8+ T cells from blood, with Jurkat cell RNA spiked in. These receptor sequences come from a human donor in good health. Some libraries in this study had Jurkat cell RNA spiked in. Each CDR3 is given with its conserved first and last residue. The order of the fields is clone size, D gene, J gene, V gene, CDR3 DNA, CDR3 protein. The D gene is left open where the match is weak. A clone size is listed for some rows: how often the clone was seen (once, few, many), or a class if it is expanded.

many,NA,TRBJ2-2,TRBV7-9,TGTGCCAGCAGCTCTAACCTGGACCAGTACACCGGGGAGCTGTTTTTT,CASSSNLDQYTGELFF
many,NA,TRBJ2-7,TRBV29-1,TGCAGCGTTGGTGGTTACAGCTCCTACGAGCAGTACTTC,CSVGGYSSYEQYF
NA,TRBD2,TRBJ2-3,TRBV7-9,TGTGCCAGCAGCTTTGGCGGGAGTAGCCCAGATACGCAGTATTTT,CASSFGGSSPDTQYF
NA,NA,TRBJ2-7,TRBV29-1,TGCAGCGTTGAAATGGGAGGGGCAGGGGGCTCCTACGAGCAGTACTTC,CSVEMGGAGGSYEQYF
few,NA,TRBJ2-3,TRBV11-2,TGTGCCAGCAGCTTAGTGGTGGCGAGCGCAGATACGCAGTATTTT,CASSLVVASADTQYF
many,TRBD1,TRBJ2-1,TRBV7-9,TGTGCCAGCAGCTCGACAGGGGTTGAGCAGTTCTTC,CASSSTGVEQFF
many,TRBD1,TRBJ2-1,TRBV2,TGTGCCAGCACCTTAAGGGACAGCTCCTACAATGAGCAGTTCTTC,CASTLRDSSYNEQFF
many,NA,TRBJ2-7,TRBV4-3,TGCGCCAGCAGCCAAGGAGGGAATACGGAGCAGTACTTC,CASSQGGNTEQYF
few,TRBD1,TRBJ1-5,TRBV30,TGTGCCTGGAGTCCCGGGATAAGACAGGGGGCTTATCAGCCCCAGCATTTT,CAWSPGIRQGAYQPQHF
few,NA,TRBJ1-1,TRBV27,TGTGCCAGCAGTTTTGCCAGGAACACTGAAGCTTTCTTT,CASSFARNTEAFF
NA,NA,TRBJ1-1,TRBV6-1,TGTGCCAGCAGTGGACCGTGGGCAGGGAACACTGAAGCTTTCTTT,CASSGPWAGNTEAFF
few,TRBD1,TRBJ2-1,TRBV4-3,TGCGCCAGCAGCCAAGACGGGGGATGGATAGGACAGGGGACCCTCAATGAGCAGTTCTTC,CASSQDGGWIGQGTLNEQFF
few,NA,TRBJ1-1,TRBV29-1,TGCAGCGAGGCAGGGACGGGGGTTTTCACTGAAGCTTTCTTT,CSEAGTGVFTEAFF
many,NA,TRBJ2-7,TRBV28,TGTGCCACCGGGGGAGCAGACTCCTACGAGCAGTACTTC,CATGGADSYEQYF
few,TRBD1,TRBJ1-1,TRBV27,TGTGCCAGCAGTTTATCTGGGGCAGGGGGTAATACTGAAGCTTTCTTT,CASSLSGAGGNTEAFF
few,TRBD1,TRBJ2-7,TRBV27,TGTGCCAGCAGTCCCTTACCGGGACAGGGGTCCTACGAGCAGTACTTC,CASSPLPGQGSYEQYF
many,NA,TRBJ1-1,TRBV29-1,TGCAGCGTCCCTCCTTTGGGGCACACTGAAGCTTTCTTT,CSVPPLGHTEAFF
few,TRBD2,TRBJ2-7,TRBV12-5,TGTGCTAGTGGGAGGGGACGGCGGGAGGACGTCGACGAGCAGTACTTC,CASGRGRREDVDEQYF
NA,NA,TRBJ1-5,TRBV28,TGTGCCAGCAGTTTAAGGGGAGGGGCCCACAATCAGCCCCAGCGTTTT,CASSLRGGAHNQPQRF
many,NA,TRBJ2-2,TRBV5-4,TGTGCCAGCAGCTTGGCGCTGGGTGGCGTCACCGGGGAGCTGTTTTTT,CASSLALGGVTGELFF
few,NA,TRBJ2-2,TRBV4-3,TGCGCCAGCAGCCAAGGCGCAGGAGTCGACACCGGGGAGCTGTTTTTT,CASSQGAGVDTGELFF
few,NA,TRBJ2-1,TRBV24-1,TGTGCCACCAGTGACGGTTACAATGAGCAGTTCTTC,CATSDGYNEQFF
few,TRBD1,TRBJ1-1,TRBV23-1,TGCGCCAGCCCCAGAGCAGCAGGGGGCCCTCTGAACACTGAAGCTTTCTTT,CASPRAAGGPLNTEAFF
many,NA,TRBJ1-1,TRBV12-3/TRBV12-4,TGTGCCAGCAGCGAGACAATTTTTAATGAAGCTTTCTTT,CASSETIFNEAFF
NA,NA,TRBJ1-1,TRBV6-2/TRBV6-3,TGTGCCAGCAGTTACACGGACGGGTTGAACACTGAAGCTTTCTTT,CASSYTDGLNTEAFF
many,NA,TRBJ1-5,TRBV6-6,TGTGCCAGCAGGCTGGACGCATATAGCAATCAGCCCCAGCATTTT,CASRLDAYSNQPQHF
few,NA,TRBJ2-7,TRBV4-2,TGTGCCAGCAGCATAACCGGGACATCGGACTACGAGCAGTACTTC,CASSITGTSDYEQYF
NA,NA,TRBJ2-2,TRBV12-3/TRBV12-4,TGTGCCAGCAGTGCAGTGTCGAACACCGGGGAGCTGTTTTTT,CASSAVSNTGELFF
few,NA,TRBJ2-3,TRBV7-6,TGTGCCAGCAGCTTAGTTCGCAGTAGCACAGATACGCAGTATTTT,CASSLVRSSTDTQYF
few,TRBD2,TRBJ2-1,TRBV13,TGTGCCAGCAGTTCTTGGACTAGCGGGTCCTACAATGAGCAGTTCTTC,CASSSWTSGSYNEQFF
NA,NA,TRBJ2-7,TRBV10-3,TGTGCCATCAGTGACCCCGGACAGGACTACTCCTACGAGCAGTACTTC,CAISDPGQDYSYEQYF